A single T cell receptor beta chain is shown here with its context. These data belong to a study of cytomegalovirus exposure and HLA in healthy donors. Amplification used 60 Vbeta primers and 13 Jbeta primers. Only in-frame clones appear in the TCRdb table, and some are missing; sequencing was by immunoSEQ multiplex PCR. The data hold approximately 89,000 clones, with around 84% observed a single time. Trimming removed 4 bases from V and 7 bases from J, with 16 bases in between. Looked up from germline, CDR1 is SGHTA and CDR2 is FQGNSA. The length of the CDR3 is 14 residues. Sequenced sample: PBMCs. The sequence came from a man between 40 and 49 years old in good health and CMV-seropositive. V and J are TRBV7-2 and TRBJ1-2; the D gene is possibly TRBD1 (6 bases). DNA of the CDR3: TGTGCCAGCAGCTACTACAGGGTCGAGGGTGGCTACACCTTC. This sequence encodes CASSYYRVEGGYTF.